This T cell receptor beta chain was documented in a study of control samples from healthy donors and cancer patients. The CDR3 is made up of 15 amino acids. Germline lookup yields CDR1 SGHTA and CDR2 FQGNSA. Trimming took off 4 bases at V and 5 bases at J, with 14 bases between the two ends. Assay used: immunoSEQ multiplex PCR; TCRdb lists only in-frame clones, some missing. The table includes approximately 110,000 clones, around 89% detected once. A few counts support this clone. This receptor was taken from a woman between 45 and 65 years old in good health. The sequencing input was blood. This chain links TRBV7-2 with TRBJ2-2; D is undetermined. The CDR3 protein is CASSSQLGATGELFF. The CDR3 nucleotides are TGTGCCAGCAGCTCCCAGCTCGGTGCAACCGGGGAGCTGTTTTTT.